What follows are 32 T cell receptor beta chains derived from one specimen sequenced in a study of T cells in Graves' hyperthyroidism and ophthalmopathy. RNA transcripts gave rise to amplified TCR beta CDR3 regions. An initial round of RT-PCR targeting the TCR CDR3 relied on the HTBI primer set. TCRdb processed the multiplex PCR reads anew with MiXCR; each CDR3 protein has one entry. The profile shows about 840,000 distinct CDR3 sequences, 38% of them singletons. The source material was blood. The receptors here all came from a young man with Graves' hyperthyroidism.

This clonotype was found many times. The genes are TRBV7-2 and TRBJ2-5, with D uncertain. Germline V gene lookup returns CDR1 SGHTA and CDR2 FQGNSA. The length of the CDR3 is 14 residues. V was trimmed by 1 base and J by 5 bases, leaving 11 bases between them. Here the CDR3 reads CASSLEVGAETQYF. CDR3 bases: TGTGCCAGCAGCTTAGAGGTTGGCGCCGAGACCCAGTACTTC.

This clonotype was counted at least ten times. This chain connects TRBV7-9 to TRBJ1-4; D is unclear. V was shortened by 5 bases and J by 4 bases, with 11 bases between the two germline ends. This CDR3 comprises 14 residues. Germline V lookup: CDR1 SEHNR, CDR2 FQNEAQ (reference sequence). Written as DNA, the CDR3 is TGTGCCAGCAGCCAAACATGGAATAATGAAAAACTGTTTTTT. Translating it yields CASSQTWNNEKLFF.

The chain is built from TRBV29-1 and TRBJ2-1; D is tentatively TRBD1 or TRBD2 (5 bases each). V was clipped by 3 bases and J by 6 bases, with 18 bases between them. Germline V CDR1 and CDR2: SQVTM, ANQGSEA. The length of the CDR3 is 15 residues. DNA of the CDR3: TGCAGCGTTGATAAGTTGGGGCAGGCGGGCAATGAGCAGTTCTTC. It is translated as CSVDKLGQAGNEQFF.

The J gene is TRBJ1-5, the V gene TRBV7-9; D is perhaps TRBD1 (5 bases). The length of the CDR3 is 14 residues. CDR1 and CDR2 from the germline V gene are SEHNR and FQNEAQ (reference sequence). V was shortened by 1 base and J by 7 bases, with 11 bases between the two germline ends. The CDR3 DNA follows: TGTGCCAGCAGCTTAGTGGGGGTCGGGCAGCCCCAGCATTTT. Translation: CASSLVGVGQPQHF.

The J gene is TRBJ1-1, the V gene TRBV5-5; a weak D match, TRBD1 (5 bases). This CDR3 spans 14 amino acids. From germline, CDR1 is SGHKS and CDR2 YYEKEE (reference sequence). V gave up 4 bases and J gave up 2 bases, with 12 bases separating them. CDR3 sequence reads: CASSALTANTEAFF. The CDR3 coding sequence is TGTGCCAGCAGCGCCCTGACAGCCAACACTGAAGCTTTCTTT.

The chain uses TRBV7-9 and TRBJ1-3; no definite D call. Germline values: CDR1 SEHNR, CDR2 FQNEAQ (reference sequence). There are 12 residues in the CDR3. The V end was cut by 6 bases, the J end by 3 bases, with 6 bases between. The CDR3 DNA follows: TGTGCCAGCAGTTCTCTTGGAAACACCATATATTTT. Encoded protein: CASSSLGNTIYF.

This clonotype has only one observation. The chain recombines TRBV29-1 with TRBJ1-3; D remains ambiguous. Trimming cost V 3 bases and J 8 bases, with 14 bases left between them. Germline CDR1 SQVTM, CDR2 ANQGSEA. This CDR3 has 13 residues. This CDR3 is CSVDNDLGYTIYF. As DNA, the CDR3 is TGCAGCGTTGACAACGACTTGGGCTACACCATATATTTT.

This clonotype was found a few times. Its ends do not fully match the called genes, so a read error is possible. The rearrangement uses TRBV7-9 and TRBJ1-4, with 9 bases identical to TRBD1. The germline gives CDR1 SEHNR, CDR2 FQNEAQ (reference sequence). The CDR3 has 15 residues. The CDR3 spells CASSPWTGDNEKLFF. DNA for the CDR3: TGCGCCAGCAGCCCGTGGACAGGGGATAATGAAAAACTGTTTTTT.

A word on this clonotype: With a much larger clone just one base away, this may be a read error. The V gene is TRBV19, the J gene TRBJ1-6, with 7 bases fitting TRBD1. The CDR3 is 14 amino acids. Germline CDR1 LNHDA, CDR2 SQIVND (reference sequence). For the CDR3, the DNA is TGTGCCAGTAGCGAAGGGGGCGGAAGTTCACCCCTCCGCTTT. Translated: CASSEGGGSSPLRF.

The chain links TRBV12-3 or TRBV12-4 to TRBJ1-6, with D perhaps matching TRBD1 (5 bases). V lost 4 bases, J lost 6 bases, and 13 bases lay in between. The CDR3 contains 15 residues. CDR3 amino acids: CASSYAGQANSPLHF. CDR3 nucleotides: TGTGCCAGCAGTTACGCGGGGCAGGCTAATTCACCCCTCCACTTT.

This clonotype was seen more than once but under ten times. The chain uses TRBV7-2 and TRBJ1-3; D unclear. V was pared by 4 bases and J by 4 bases, with 14 bases between. In germline, CDR1 is SGHTA, CDR2 FQGNSA. This CDR3 region has 15 residues. CDR3 nucleotides: TGTGCCAGCAGCTCACAGCTTAACGGGGGAAACACCATATATTTT. It translates to CASSSQLNGGNTIYF.

This clonotype was observed at least ten times. The chain combines TRBV2 with TRBJ1-1; no clear D. Germline lookup yields CDR1 SNHLY and CDR2 FYNNEI. This CDR3 comprises 11 residues. The V end lost 8 bases, the J end lost 6 bases, and 10 bases lay between the germline ends. CDR3 DNA: TGTGCCAGCCCTGCGGGATCTGAAGCTTTCTTT. Protein sequence: CASPAGSEAFF.

In this sample, this clonotype turned up a few times. The rearrangement uses TRBV6-6 and TRBJ2-7; D not resolved. The CDR3 runs 15 residues. V shed 0 bases and J shed 2 bases, with 11 bases lying between them. Germline loops: CDR1 MNHNY, CDR2 SVGAGI (reference sequence). CDR3 protein: CASSYSSDGAYEQYF. The CDR3 nucleotides are TGTGCCAGCAGTTACTCGAGTGACGGAGCCTACGAGCAGTACTTC.

This clonotype was seen ten or more times. This sequence joins TRBV7-2 and TRBJ1-2; D possibly corresponds to TRBD1 (5 bases). V lost 6 bases to trimming and J lost 2 bases, with 13 bases between them. The V gene's germline CDR1 is SGHTA and CDR2 FQGNSA. This CDR3 has 14 residues. CDR3 amino acids: CASRPPSGNYGYTF. CDR3 nucleotide sequence: TGTGCCAGCAGGCCCCCCTCAGGGAACTATGGCTACACCTTC.

The V gene is TRBV25-1, the J gene TRBJ1-2, with D perhaps TRBD1 (5 bases). The CDR3 contains 13 residues. In germline, CDR1 is MGHDK, CDR2 SYGVNS. V dropped 8 bases and J dropped 2 bases, with 12 bases sitting between them. Here the CDR3 reads CASQAGGNYGYTF. For the CDR3, the DNA is TGTGCCAGCCAAGCGGGGGGGAACTATGGCTACACCTTC.

This clonotype was seen ten or more times. The genes are TRBV9 and TRBJ1-1; possibly TRBD1 for D (6 bases). V shed 3 bases and J shed 4 bases, with 7 bases lying between them. This CDR3 has 12 residues. The germline gives CDR1 SGDLS, CDR2 YYNGEE. The CDR3 loop is CASSDRATEAFF. CDR3 DNA: TGTGCCAGCAGCGACAGGGCCACTGAAGCTTTCTTT.

This clonotype was seen at least ten times. The V call is TRBV10-3, the J call TRBJ2-7; D not resolved. V was shortened by 0 bases and J by 6 bases, with 9 bases between the two germline ends. Germline V gene sequence: CDR1 ENHRY, CDR2 SYGVKD. CDR3 size: 13 residues. CDR3: CAISESLGSEQYF. For the CDR3, the DNA is TGTGCCATCAGTGAGTCCCTGGGAAGCGAGCAGTACTTC.

The table lists this clonotype with a few counts. The chain joins TRBV13 to TRBJ1-1; unclear D gene. The CDR3 length is 16 residues. V dropped 4 bases and J dropped 2 bases, with 17 bases sitting between them. CDR1 PRHDT and CDR2 FYEKMQ come from the germline V gene (reference sequence). This CDR3 reads CASSSLGSVGNTEAFF. CDR3 in DNA: TGTGCCAGCAGCTCCCTTGGTTCGGTAGGTAACACTGAAGCTTTCTTT. The full variable domain, rest sourced from reference TRBV13 and TRBJ1-1, is AAGVIQSPRHLIKEKRETATLKCYPIPRHDTVYWYQQGPGQDPQFLISFYEKMQSDKGSIPDRFSAQQFSDYHSELNMSSLELGDSALYFCASSSLGSVGNTEAFFGQGTRLTVV.

Only one count was recorded for this clonotype. This chain joins TRBV10-3 and TRBJ2-5, with unresolved D. V was pared by 5 bases and J by 7 bases, with 14 bases between. The germline gives CDR1 ENHRY, CDR2 SYGVKD. This CDR3 comprises 13 residues. DNA for the CDR3: TGTGCCATCAGTTTCAGAGACCGCGGGACCCAGTACTTC. This codes for CAISFRDRGTQYF.

This clonotype was seen at least ten times. The chain joins TRBV7-3 to TRBJ1-1; D is undetermined. The germline V gene has CDR1 SGHTA and CDR2 FQGTGA. The V end lost 3 bases, the J end lost 6 bases, and 11 bases lay between the germline ends. The CDR3 length is 13 residues. The CDR3 nucleotides are TGTGCCAGCAGCTTCGGCGGGATCGCTGAAGCTTTCTTT. It codes for CASSFGGIAEAFF.

The V and J genes are TRBV13 and TRBJ1-6; maybe TRBD1 (5 bases). CDR3 length: 17 residues. V was clipped by 5 bases and J by 2 bases, with 16 bases between them. Per the germline V gene, CDR1 is PRHDT and CDR2 is FYEKMQ (reference sequence). CDR3 sequence reads: CASSLSEGITYNSPLHF. In DNA form, the CDR3 reads TGTGCCAGCAGCCTCTCGGAGGGGATCACCTATAATTCACCCCTCCACTTT.

Points on this clonotype: One end of the junction fails to match germline, which may point to a read error. This rearrangement joins TRBV7-9 to TRBJ1-1, with D hard to call. The CDR3 totals 14 residues. Germline loops: CDR1 SEHNR, CDR2 FQNEAQ (reference sequence). The CDR3 here is CATSSGGLATEALF. For the CDR3, the DNA is TGTGCCACCAGCAGCGGAGGCCTGGCCACTGAGGCTCTCTTT.

This clonotype has ten or more counts. J is TRBJ1-1 and V is TRBV24-1; D uncertain. Germline V lookup: CDR1 KGHDR, CDR2 SFDVKD. The CDR3 has 13 amino acids. V lost 2 bases, J lost 2 bases, and 5 bases lay in between. Here the CDR3 DNA reads TGTGCCACCAGTGATTCCGATAACACTGAAGCTTTCTTT. Its protein product is CATSDSDNTEAFF.

Only a few counts were recorded for this clonotype. V and J are TRBV19 and TRBJ2-2, with D tentatively TRBD1 or TRBD2 (5 bases each). Trimming took 1 base from V and 5 from J, leaving 8 bases between them. Looked up from germline, CDR1 is LNHDA and CDR2 is SQIVND (reference sequence). This CDR3 contains 14 residues. The CDR3 here is CASSIGGITGELFF. The CDR3 region has the DNA TGTGCCAGTAGTATAGGGGGGATTACCGGGGAGCTGTTTTTT. Full variable domain (missing parts from reference TRBV19 and TRBJ2-2): DGGITQSPKYLFRKEGQNVTLSCEQNLNHDAMYWYRQDPGQGLRLIYYSQIVNDFQKGDIAEGYSVSREKKESFPLTVTSAQKNPTAFYLCASSIGGITGELFFGEGSRLTVL.

The chain couples TRBV19 to TRBJ1-1; the D is unclear. CDR1 is LNHDA and CDR2 is SQIVND in the germline V gene (reference sequence). The length of the CDR3 is 17 residues. Trimming left V 6 bases short and J 6 bases short, with 26 bases between. In DNA, the CDR3 is TGTGCCAGTAGCCCCCAAAGGGAGATGAAGGAGAGTGCTGAAGCTTTCTTT. Protein product: CASSPQREMKESAEAFF. Full variable domain (rest looked up from reference TRBV19 and TRBJ1-1): DGGITQSPKYLFRKEGQNVTLSCEQNLNHDAMYWYRQDPGQGLRLIYYSQIVNDFQKGDIAEGYSVSREKKESFPLTVTSAQKNPTAFYLCASSPQREMKESAEAFFGQGTRLTVV.

This chain links TRBV5-5 with TRBJ1-1; 7 positions agree with TRBD1. The trim removed 0 bases at V and 7 bases at J, leaving 6 bases unmatched. This CDR3 spans 14 amino acids. The V gene's germline CDR1 is SGHKS and CDR2 YYEKEE (reference sequence). CDR3: CASSLGGGGDEAFF. The DNA of the CDR3 is TGTGCCAGCAGCTTGGGAGGGGGCGGCGATGAAGCTTTCTTT.

The gene calls are TRBV7-9 and TRBJ2-5; perhaps TRBD2 as D (5 bases). V gave up 3 bases and J gave up 1 base, with 9 bases separating them. Germline CDR1 is SEHNR and CDR2 is FQNEAQ (reference sequence). The length of the CDR3 is 14 residues. CDR3 loop: CASSFEGIQETQYF. The CDR3 DNA reads as TGTGCCAGCAGCTTTGAGGGCATCCAAGAGACCCAGTACTTC.

As to this clonotype: At one of its ends the junction is not consistent with the germline gene, which may arise from a read error. Written as DNA, the CDR3 is TGTGCCAGCAGTTTTACGGAGACCTACAAGCAGTACTTC. Translating gives CASSFTETYKQYF. The J gene is TRBJ2-7, the V gene TRBV2; D remains ambiguous. This CDR3 is built from 13 residues. CDR1 is SNHLY, CDR2 FYNNEI, per germline.

The rearrangement uses TRBV7-6 and TRBJ1-4, with 9 bases aligning to TRBD1. CDR1 and CDR2 from the germline V gene are SGHVS and FNYEAQ. The CDR3 loop spans 15 amino acids. Trimming took 5 bases from V and 6 from J; bases not matched to a gene: 7. CDR3 region: CASSTGQGPDEKLFF. The CDR3 DNA is TGTGCCAGCAGCACAGGACAGGGGCCAGATGAAAAACTGTTTTTT.

There are a few counts of this clonotype. This sequence joins TRBV7-2 and TRBJ2-7, with D tentatively TRBD1 or TRBD2 (6 bases each). The CDR3 has 13 residues. Germline-derived CDR1 and CDR2 are SGHTA and FQGNSA. V lost 8 bases to trimming and J lost 6 bases, with 17 bases between them. The CDR3 DNA reads TGTGCCAGCGCCGCCGGGGGCTTTGGCGAGCAGTACTTC. Translated: CASAAGGFGEQYF.

As to this clonotype: With a much larger clone just one base away, this may be a read error. The CDR3 ends on some other residue instead of the conserved phenylalanine or tryptophan, so this is likely a read error. The chain combines TRBV5-1 with TRBJ2-7; 8 nucleotides align to TRBD1. Germline assignment: CDR1 SGHRS and CDR2 YFSETQ. CDR3 size: 14 residues. The V segment lost 4 bases and the J segment 1 base; nucleotides outside the gene matches: 4. The CDR3: CASSTRQGSYEQYL. In DNA, the CDR3 is TGCGCCAGCAGCACCAGACAGGGGTCCTACGAGCAGTACCTC.

The table lists this clonotype with a few counts. A junction boundary mismatches the germline segment, possibly from a read error. The CDR3 DNA follows: TGTGCCAGCAGTTACTCAGGGAAAGAGACCCAGTACTTC. As protein: CASSYSGKETQYF. The rearrangement uses TRBV10-3 and TRBJ2-5; tentative D call: TRBD1 (5 bases). Germline V CDR1 and CDR2: ENHRY, SYGVKD. The CDR3 sequence is 13 residues long.